This TCR beta chain was sequenced in a study of response to subunit inactivated influenza vaccine listed by TCRdb under 2018. Regarding the study in general: Deep quantitative profiling of the T cell receptor repertoire was used in the study to follow responses to a trivalent subunit inactivated influenza vaccine.

Broader findings and caveats from the paper: The authors proposed that each seasonal influenza vaccination may bring in only a limited number of new T cells.

The library was produced with RT-PCR. The sequencer was an Illumina HiSeq 2500. The raw public data were reprocessed by TCRdb itself: fastp quality trimming at Q25, MiXCR clonotype calling, in-frame beta chains only. Rows matching on CDR3 protein sequence are summarized as one entry with the most common DNA and genes. The sample table records about 180,000 distinct CDR3 sequences; around a tenth of these occur just once. 11% of the sample belongs to the ten largest clones. This clonotype was seen at least ten times. Its antigen target is currently unknown. Within one base of it there is no much larger clone, and no base qualities were kept. The sequence was collected from a man aged 50 or older who received an inactivated influenza vaccine. Donor details come from another sample of the same person, matched by shared clones. The material sequenced was non-naive T cells sorted from PBMCs, taken on the day of vaccination. Sample cell subset or site, as interpreted from the label and publication: memory T cell fraction.

In nucleotide form, the sequence is TGTGCCAGCAGCTTAGCAGTGGAGACCCAGTACTTC. Its product reads: CASSLAVETQYF. The sequence is built from TRBV7-8 and TRBJ2-5; no D gene can be assigned with confidence. Inclusive of the bounding cysteine and phenylalanine, the CDR3 is 12 residues long. This entry keeps only the CDR3 DNA: 36 bases, framed from base 1. The junction carries 4 bases between V and J, which are trimmed by 0 bases and 5 bases respectively. The CDR1 and CDR2 encoded by the germline V gene are SGHVS and FQNEAQ.